A selection of T cell receptor beta chains follows, all from one sample in a study of T cells in Graves' hyperthyroidism and ophthalmopathy. A single record per CDR3 protein comes from TCRdb applying MiXCR to the multiplex PCR reads. Of 600,000 to 700,000 distinct CDR3 sequences listed, nearly 45% were seen once; the top ten hold less than 9%. Sequenced input: peripheral blood or thyroid tissue (not recorded which). All receptors come from an adult man with Graves' disease, either hyperthyroidism or ophthalmopathy (not recorded which). CDR3s include the opening cysteine and the closing phenylalanine or tryptophan. D genes are given only for firm matches. Part of the rows lack a size; the others show once, few, many or a class for expanded clones.

j_gene: TRBJ1-4; len: 16; v_gene: TRBV20-1; d_gene: -; abundance: -; CDR3nt: TGCAGTGCTAGAGATAATATGGGGTCAACTAATGAAAAACTGTTTTTT; CDR3aa: CSARDNMGSTNEKLFF
j_gene: TRBJ1-1; len: 13; v_gene: TRBV2; d_gene: TRBD1; abundance: few; CDR3nt: TGTGCCAGCGGACAGGGGGGGGACACTGAAGCTTTCTTT; CDR3aa: CASGQGGDTEAFF
j_gene: TRBJ1-1; len: 15; v_gene: TRBV7-9; d_gene: -; abundance: few; CDR3nt: TGTGCCAGCAGCCCCCGGGCAGGCGTGAACACTGAAGCTTTCTTT; CDR3aa: CASSPRAGVNTEAFF
j_gene: TRBJ1-4; len: 15; v_gene: TRBV10-3; d_gene: -; abundance: -; CDR3nt: TGTGCCATCAGTGCCGGGTTCGCAACTAATGAAAAACTGTTTTTT; CDR3aa: CAISAGFATNEKLFF
j_gene: TRBJ2-7; len: 17; v_gene: TRBV7-6; d_gene: -; abundance: once; CDR3nt: TGTGCCAGCAGCTTAGGCCCGACAGGAATCCTGAACTACGAGCAGTACTTC; CDR3aa: CASSLGPTGILNYEQYF
j_gene: TRBJ2-6; len: 14; v_gene: TRBV29-1; d_gene: -; abundance: -; CDR3nt: TGCAGCGTTTCAGGGAGTTCTTGGGCCAACGTCCTGACTTTC; CDR3aa: CSVSGSSWANVLTF
j_gene: TRBJ1-2; len: 16; v_gene: TRBV10-2; d_gene: -; abundance: few; CDR3nt: TGCGCCAGCAGTGGAAGATATAAGGACGCTAACTATGGCTACACCTTC; CDR3aa: CASSGRYKDANYGYTF
j_gene: TRBJ2-7; len: 15; v_gene: TRBV19; d_gene: -; abundance: -; CDR3nt: TGTGCCAGTAGTATACGGGCTGCGAACACCTACGAGCAGTACTTC; CDR3aa: CASSIRAANTYEQYF
j_gene: TRBJ2-7; len: 15; v_gene: TRBV19; d_gene: TRBD1; abundance: -; CDR3nt: TGTGCCAGTAGTCGGACAGGGGGCATCTCCTACGAGCAGTACTTC; CDR3aa: CASSRTGGISYEQYF
j_gene: TRBJ1-3; len: 14; v_gene: TRBV7-9; d_gene: -; abundance: -; CDR3nt: TGTGCCAGCAGCTTGGAAGGGGACGGCTACACCATATATTTT; CDR3aa: CASSLEGDGYTIYF
j_gene: TRBJ2-6; len: 18; v_gene: TRBV7-3; d_gene: TRBD2; abundance: many; CDR3nt: TGTGCCAGCAGCTTATGGACTAGCGGGTACTCTGGGGCCAACGTCCTGACTTTC; CDR3aa: CASSLWTSGYSGANVLTF
j_gene: TRBJ1-2; len: 14; v_gene: TRBV14; d_gene: TRBD1; abundance: many; CDR3nt: TGTGCCAGCAGCCAAGAATATGGGACAGGGAGGTACACCTTC; CDR3aa: CASSQEYGTGRYTF
j_gene: TRBJ2-5; len: 15; v_gene: TRBV2; d_gene: -; abundance: many; CDR3nt: TGTGCCAGCAGTTACTCGGCCAGGATGCAAGAGACCCAGTACTTC; CDR3aa: CASSYSARMQETQYF
j_gene: TRBJ1-5; len: 14; v_gene: TRBV11-2; d_gene: -; abundance: once; CDR3nt: TGTGCCAGCTCGAAGACAGGCGGCAATCAGCCCCAGCATTTT; CDR3aa: CASSKTGGNQPQHF
j_gene: TRBJ2-5; len: 12; v_gene: TRBV6-5; d_gene: -; abundance: many; CDR3nt: TGTGCCAGCAGTCAGGGGTCAGAGACCCAGTACTTC; CDR3aa: CASSQGSETQYF
j_gene: TRBJ1-1; len: 18; v_gene: TRBV5-6; d_gene: TRBD1; abundance: -; CDR3nt: TGTGCCAGCAGCGCCACCTCCGGGACAGCCTTCATGAACACTGAAGCTTTCTTT; CDR3aa: CASSATSGTAFMNTEAFF
j_gene: TRBJ1-2; len: 17; v_gene: TRBV9; d_gene: TRBD1; abundance: few; CDR3nt: TGTGCCAGCAGCTTAAGGGGGACAGGTATTGAGAAGAATGGCTACACCTTC; CDR3aa: CASSLRGTGIEKNGYTF
j_gene: TRBJ1-1; len: 15; v_gene: TRBV7-8; d_gene: TRBD1; abundance: few; CDR3nt: TGTGCCAGCAGTTATACGGGACAGCCGAACACTGAAGCTTTCTTT; CDR3aa: CASSYTGQPNTEAFF
j_gene: TRBJ1-2; len: 15; v_gene: TRBV15; d_gene: TRBD1; abundance: -; CDR3nt: TGTGCCACCGCTAGCCAAGGGGGCTTGGGATATGGCTACACCTTC; CDR3aa: CATASQGGLGYGYTF
j_gene: TRBJ1-5; len: 14; v_gene: TRBV7-8; d_gene: -; abundance: -; CDR3nt: TGTGCCAGCAGCTTGGTTAGATTCAATCAGCCCCAGCATTTT; CDR3aa: CASSLVRFNQPQHF
j_gene: TRBJ1-4; len: 14; v_gene: TRBV6-1; d_gene: TRBD1; abundance: -; CDR3nt: TGTGCCAGCAGTCCGACAGGGCTGGGGGAAAAACTGTTTTTT; CDR3aa: CASSPTGLGEKLFF
j_gene: TRBJ2-7; len: 14; v_gene: TRBV7-8; d_gene: -; abundance: few; CDR3nt: TGTGCCAGCAGCTTGGTTACGGAACGCTACGAGCAGTACTTC; CDR3aa: CASSLVTERYEQYF
j_gene: TRBJ2-5; len: 16; v_gene: TRBV6-5; d_gene: -; abundance: few; CDR3nt: TGTGCCAGCAGGATGACTCGGGACCGCTTAAGGGAGACCCAGTACTTC; CDR3aa: CASRMTRDRLRETQYF
j_gene: TRBJ2-1; len: 12; v_gene: TRBV12-3/TRBV12-4; d_gene: TRBD2; abundance: -; CDR3nt: TGTGCCAGCAGCTCGGCAGCGGGGGAGCAGTTCTTC; CDR3aa: CASSSAAGEQFF
j_gene: TRBJ1-2; len: 15; v_gene: TRBV29-1; d_gene: TRBD1; abundance: -; CDR3nt: TGCAGCGTTACCTACACCGGGACAGGGAATTATGGCTACACCTTC; CDR3aa: CSVTYTGTGNYGYTF
j_gene: TRBJ1-6; len: 16; v_gene: TRBV9; d_gene: TRBD1; abundance: -; CDR3nt: TGTGCCAGCAGGTTGACAGGGACAGGGAGCCGTTCACCCCTCCACTTT; CDR3aa: CASRLTGTGSRSPLHF
j_gene: TRBJ2-7; len: 16; v_gene: TRBV29-1; d_gene: -; abundance: -; CDR3nt: TGCAGCGTTGAAGGCGGGGGGGACAGGGGCTCCTACAAGCAGTACTTC; CDR3aa: CSVEGGGDRGSYKQYF
j_gene: TRBJ1-2; len: 14; v_gene: TRBV20-1; d_gene: -; abundance: few; CDR3nt: TGCAGTGCAACCGGGGACAACTCCGTGGGAGGCTACACCTTC; CDR3aa: CSATGDNSVGGYTF
j_gene: TRBJ1-3; len: 15; v_gene: TRBV7-6; d_gene: -; abundance: many; CDR3nt: TGTGCCAGCAGCTCCAACAGGAACTCTGGAAACACCATATATTTT; CDR3aa: CASSSNRNSGNTIYF
j_gene: TRBJ2-3; len: 15; v_gene: TRBV7-7; d_gene: TRBD1; abundance: once; CDR3nt: TGTGCTAGCAGCTTTCGGGACAGGGTGACAGATACGCAGTATTTT; CDR3aa: CASSFRDRVTDTQYF
j_gene: TRBJ1-5; len: 12; v_gene: TRBV7-9; d_gene: -; abundance: many; CDR3nt: TGTGCCAGCAGTTTGGGGATTCAGCCCCAGCATTTT; CDR3aa: CASSLGIQPQHF
j_gene: TRBJ2-3; len: 11; v_gene: TRBV12-3/TRBV12-4; d_gene: -; abundance: -; CDR3nt: TGTGCCAGCAGTCCCTCAGATACGCAGTATTTT; CDR3aa: CASSPSDTQYF
j_gene: TRBJ1-5; len: 14; v_gene: TRBV24-1; d_gene: -; abundance: many; CDR3nt: TGTGCCACCAGTGATTTCCGGGGAAATCAGCCCCAGCATTTT; CDR3aa: CATSDFRGNQPQHF
j_gene: TRBJ1-3; len: 17; v_gene: TRBV2; d_gene: TRBD1; abundance: few; CDR3nt: TGTGCCAGCAGTGAGCCCAGGGGGGGGAGCGCTGGAAACACCATATATTTT; CDR3aa: CASSEPRGGSAGNTIYF
j_gene: TRBJ1-2; len: 12; v_gene: TRBV29-1; d_gene: -; abundance: -; CDR3nt: TGCAGTGAAAGGCCAGGATTCTATGGCTACACCTTC; CDR3aa: CSERPGFYGYTF
j_gene: TRBJ1-6; len: 17; v_gene: TRBV12-3/TRBV12-4; d_gene: -; abundance: -; CDR3nt: TGTGCCAGCAGTTTGATAGGGGAAGTTGTCCGCTCTTCACCCCTCCACTTT; CDR3aa: CASSLIGEVVRSSPLHF
j_gene: TRBJ2-6; len: 17; v_gene: TRBV7-9; d_gene: -; abundance: -; CDR3nt: TGTGCCAGCAGCTTAGCGCCTGGGCCCTCTGGGGCCAACGTCCTGACTTTC; CDR3aa: CASSLAPGPSGANVLTF
j_gene: TRBJ1-1; len: 12; v_gene: TRBV2; d_gene: -; abundance: many; CDR3nt: TGTGCCAGCAGTGAAGCGCGGGGTGAAGCTTTCTTT; CDR3aa: CASSEARGEAFF
j_gene: TRBJ2-2; len: 13; v_gene: TRBV12-3/TRBV12-4; d_gene: -; abundance: -; CDR3nt: TGTGCCAGCAGACGCGTCGGCACCGGGGAGCTGTTTTTT; CDR3aa: CASRRVGTGELFF
j_gene: TRBJ1-2; len: 12; v_gene: TRBV7-9; d_gene: TRBD1; abundance: -; CDR3nt: TGTGCCAGCAGCTGGCAGGGGGATGGCTACACCTTC; CDR3aa: CASSWQGDGYTF
j_gene: TRBJ1-4; len: 14; v_gene: TRBV9; d_gene: -; abundance: -; CDR3nt: TGTGCCAGCAGCGACAGGGTTTATTCGGAAAAACTGTTTTTT; CDR3aa: CASSDRVYSEKLFF
j_gene: TRBJ1-2; len: 17; v_gene: TRBV5-4; d_gene: -; abundance: few; CDR3nt: TGTGCCAGCAGCTTGGGTCTCGGACAGCGGGAAGGCGATGGCTACACCTTC; CDR3aa: CASSLGLGQREGDGYTF
j_gene: TRBJ1-6; len: 14; v_gene: TRBV7-9; d_gene: -; abundance: many; CDR3nt: TGTGCCAGCAGGGGAAGAATCTTAAATTCACCCCTCCACTTT; CDR3aa: CASRGRILNSPLHF
j_gene: TRBJ2-7; len: 16; v_gene: TRBV7-9; d_gene: TRBD1; abundance: -; CDR3nt: TGTGCCGGCAGCCAAGAAGGAGGACAGGCTTACTACGAGCAGTACTTC; CDR3aa: CAGSQEGGQAYYEQYF
j_gene: TRBJ1-1; len: 15; v_gene: TRBV5-1; d_gene: -; abundance: -; CDR3nt: TGCGCCAGCAGCTTGTCGGGGGACCCAAACACTGAAGCTTTCTTT; CDR3aa: CASSLSGDPNTEAFF
j_gene: TRBJ1-5; len: 16; v_gene: TRBV19; d_gene: -; abundance: -; CDR3nt: TGTGCCAGTAGTCGTCGGAGCGAAGGAGCCAATCAGCCCCAGCATTTT; CDR3aa: CASSRRSEGANQPQHF
j_gene: TRBJ1-1; len: 13; v_gene: TRBV10-3; d_gene: -; abundance: many; CDR3nt: TGTGCCATCAGTGACAGGGTGGGGTCTGAAGCTTTCTTT; CDR3aa: CAISDRVGSEAFF
j_gene: TRBJ1-1; len: 14; v_gene: TRBV12-3/TRBV12-4; d_gene: -; abundance: -; CDR3nt: TGTGCCAGCAGTTACTCGAGGTTCTCCAGTGAGGCTTTCTTT; CDR3aa: CASSYSRFSSEAFF
j_gene: TRBJ1-4; len: 14; v_gene: TRBV2; d_gene: -; abundance: -; CDR3nt: TGTGCCAGCAGCTTCGACCCCGGGGGAGAAAAACTGTTTTTT; CDR3aa: CASSFDPGGEKLFF
j_gene: TRBJ1-6; len: 13; v_gene: TRBV10-3; d_gene: -; abundance: once; CDR3nt: TGTGCCATCAGTGAGTCCCCCAATCAGCCCCTCCACTTT; CDR3aa: CAISESPNQPLHF
j_gene: TRBJ2-5; len: 16; v_gene: TRBV11-2; d_gene: TRBD2; abundance: -; CDR3nt: TGTGCCAGCAGCGGGCCCCTACTAGCGGGAGAAGAGACCCAGAACTTC; CDR3aa: CASSGPLLAGEETQNF
j_gene: TRBJ2-5; len: 12; v_gene: TRBV29-1; d_gene: -; abundance: -; CDR3nt: TGCAGCTTAGCGGACGGCCAAGAGACCCAGTACTTC; CDR3aa: CSLADGQETQYF
j_gene: TRBJ1-2; len: 12; v_gene: TRBV29-1; d_gene: -; abundance: many; CDR3nt: TGCAGCGTCAGTACTGGGGACTATGGCTACACCTTC; CDR3aa: CSVSTGDYGYTF
j_gene: TRBJ1-1; len: 17; v_gene: TRBV11-2; d_gene: -; abundance: -; CDR3nt: TGTGCCAGCAGCTTAGAGGCGATGAGGGTAGGGGACACTGAAGCTTTCTTT; CDR3aa: CASSLEAMRVGDTEAFF
j_gene: TRBJ2-3; len: 14; v_gene: TRBV7-2; d_gene: -; abundance: -; CDR3nt: TGCGCCAGCAGTGAGAGGGTAGCACCAGATACGCAGTATTTT; CDR3aa: CASSERVAPDTQYF
j_gene: TRBJ2-7; len: 14; v_gene: TRBV5-1; d_gene: -; abundance: -; CDR3nt: TGCGCCAGCAGCTTGGGACAGATGACTTACGAGCAGTACTTC; CDR3aa: CASSLGQMTYEQYF
j_gene: TRBJ2-2; len: 15; v_gene: TRBV29-1; d_gene: -; abundance: many; CDR3nt: TGCAGCGTTGTCTTCGGGGGTGGGTTTGGCGGGGAGCTGTTTTTT; CDR3aa: CSVVFGGGFGGELFF